This is a list of T cell receptor beta chains from one sample in a study of blood T cell repertoires in COVID-19. The method was immunoSEQ multiplex PCR; TCRdb's version includes in-frame clones alone and lacks a portion of them. Of more than 200,000 clones in the sample, 86% were seen once. The specimen was peripheral blood. These receptors were obtained from a man aged 25 to 45 with active or convalescent COVID-19. Both conserved end residues are part of each CDR3. The D gene is left open where the match is weak. Size is stated for part of the rows, as once, few or many counts, or as a class when the clone is expanded.

J gene: TRBJ1-1
V gene: TRBV9
D gene: NA
clone size: NA
CDR3 protein: CASSVQQTGTEAFF
CDR3 DNA: TGTGCCAGCAGCGTCCAACAGACAGGCACTGAAGCTTTCTTT

J gene: TRBJ1-6
V gene: TRBV6-5
D gene: TRBD1
clone size: NA
CDR3 protein: CASSYSAAGGSSPLHF
CDR3 DNA: TGTGCCAGCAGTTACTCAGCGGCAGGGGGTTCGTCACCCCTCCACTTT

J gene: TRBJ2-3
V gene: TRBV5-4
D gene: NA
clone size: NA
CDR3 protein: CASSFRGGTDTQYF
CDR3 DNA: TGTGCCAGCAGCTTCCGCGGGGGCACAGATACGCAGTATTTT

J gene: TRBJ1-1
V gene: TRBV6-5
D gene: TRBD1
clone size: NA
CDR3 protein: CASSYPGQGTEAFF
CDR3 DNA: TGTGCCAGCAGTTACCCGGGACAGGGCACTGAAGCTTTCTTT

J gene: TRBJ2-1
V gene: TRBV2
D gene: TRBD2
clone size: NA
CDR3 protein: CASSGASGGRVYNEQFF
CDR3 DNA: TGTGCCAGCAGTGGAGCTAGCGGGGGCCGGGTCTACAATGAGCAGTTCTTC

J gene: TRBJ2-7
V gene: TRBV3-1/TRBV3-2
D gene: NA
clone size: NA
CDR3 protein: CASSQDRGRAYEQYF
CDR3 DNA: TGTGCCAGCAGCCAAGATAGAGGCAGGGCTTACGAGCAGTACTTC

J gene: TRBJ1-6
V gene: TRBV4-2
D gene: NA
clone size: NA
CDR3 protein: CASSQNGQTNSPLHF
CDR3 DNA: TGTGCCAGCAGCCAAAATGGACAGACTAATTCACCCCTCCACTTT

J gene: TRBJ1-1
V gene: TRBV6-5
D gene: NA
clone size: few
CDR3 protein: CASGYPRRGGTEAFF
CDR3 DNA: TGTGCCAGCGGGTATCCTAGGCGGGGTGGCACTGAAGCTTTCTTT

J gene: TRBJ1-4
V gene: TRBV30
D gene: TRBD1
clone size: NA
CDR3 protein: CAWSSGQGEGEKLFF
CDR3 DNA: TGTGCCTGGAGTTCGGGACAGGGGGAGGGTGAAAAACTGTTTTTT

J gene: TRBJ1-6
V gene: TRBV24-1
D gene: NA
clone size: NA
CDR3 protein: CATSDLSRFWGHYNSPLHF
CDR3 DNA: TGTGCCACCAGTGATTTGTCTCGATTTTGGGGACATTATAATTCACCCCTCCACTTT

J gene: TRBJ1-1
V gene: TRBV5-1
D gene: NA
clone size: NA
CDR3 protein: CASSLESTGVTEAFF
CDR3 DNA: TGCGCCAGCAGCTTGGAGAGTACCGGGGTAACTGAAGCTTTCTTT

J gene: TRBJ2-5
V gene: TRBV19
D gene: TRBD2
clone size: NA
CDR3 protein: CASSMSYYAAGGLYQETQYF
CDR3 DNA: TGTGCCAGTAGTATGTCTTACTACGCGGCGGGGGGCTTGTACCAAGAGACCCAGTACTTC

J gene: TRBJ2-7
V gene: TRBV3-1/TRBV3-2
D gene: TRBD1
clone size: NA
CDR3 protein: CASSLNRRRTGGTYEQYF
CDR3 DNA: TGTGCCAGCAGCCTAAACCGCCGGAGAACAGGGGGGACCTACGAGCAGTACTTC

J gene: TRBJ2-1
V gene: TRBV4-1
D gene: TRBD1
clone size: NA
CDR3 protein: CASSHTGMTGDNEQFF
CDR3 DNA: TGCGCCAGCAGCCATACGGGGATGACAGGGGACAATGAGCAGTTCTTC

J gene: TRBJ2-7
V gene: TRBV11-2
D gene: TRBD2
clone size: NA
CDR3 protein: CASSLDLLAGGSYEQYF
CDR3 DNA: TGTGCCAGCAGCTTAGATCTCCTAGCGGGGGGGTCGTACGAGCAGTACTTC

J gene: TRBJ2-6
V gene: TRBV4-2
D gene: NA
clone size: NA
CDR3 protein: CASSQDVDSGANVLTF
CDR3 DNA: TGTGCCAGCAGCCAAGACGTAGACTCTGGGGCCAACGTCCTGACTTTC

J gene: TRBJ1-6
V gene: TRBV30
D gene: TRBD1
clone size: NA
CDR3 protein: CAWNGLRTGGLPLHF
CDR3 DNA: TGTGCCTGGAATGGCCTCCGGACAGGGGGCCTACCCCTCCACTTT

J gene: TRBJ1-1
V gene: TRBV11-2
D gene: TRBD1
clone size: NA
CDR3 protein: CASSQNRGGTEAFF
CDR3 DNA: TGTGCCAGCAGCCAAAACAGGGGGGGCACTGAAGCTTTCTTT